Listed here are 10 T cell receptor beta chains from one sample, sequenced in a study of T-cell reconstitution after alpha-beta-depleted transplantation in children. The TCRbeta library was prepared with unique molecular identifiers. One entry per CDR3 protein, called by TCRdb with MiXCR from the PCR reads. The data contain approximately 490,000 distinct CDR3 sequences, around 13% of them seen just once; the ten biggest clones take up approximately 5.4%. The material was PBMCs from the stem cell graft donor, obtained from the stem cell graft. The receptors were gathered from a human donor who donated a stem cell graft to a child with combined immunodeficiency.

The table lists this clonotype with a few counts. For the CDR3, the DNA is TGTGCCAGCAGCTTAACCCCGGCGCAAGCCTACGAGCAGTACTTC. It translates to CASSLTPAQAYEQYF. The chain carries TRBV7-3 and TRBJ2-7; D gene ambiguous. Trimming stripped 0 bases from V and 2 bases from J, with 11 bases between. The CDR3 has 15 amino acids. Germline V gene lookup returns CDR1 SGHTA and CDR2 FQGTGA.

This clonotype came up a few times. V gene TRBV27 combines with J gene TRBJ1-5; D remains unclear. The CDR3 consists of 14 residues. The germline V gene encodes CDR1 MNHEY and CDR2 SMNVEV (reference sequence). V was clipped by 5 bases and J by 6 bases, with 14 bases between them. CDR3 sequence: CASSPRGSGQPQHF. The CDR3 DNA reads TGTGCCAGCAGTCCCCGGGGATCCGGTCAGCCCCAGCATTTT.

This clonotype occurred a few times. The chain is built from TRBV15 and TRBJ2-1, with 7 bases matching TRBD1. V lost 1 base, J lost 0 bases, and 6 bases stayed unmatched. Germline V gene lookup returns CDR1 LNHNV and CDR2 YYDKDF (reference sequence). The CDR3 is made up of 17 amino acids. CDR3 loop: CATSRGDSASSYNEQFF. CDR3 DNA: TGTGCCACCAGCAGAGGGGACAGCGCCAGCTCCTACAATGAGCAGTTCTTC.

This clonotype was recorded many times. This chain links TRBV11-2 with TRBJ2-3; 8 nucleotides agree with TRBD1. The trim removed 3 bases at V and 4 bases at J, leaving 0 bases unmatched. CDR3 length equals 13 residues. CDR1 and CDR2 from the germline V gene are SGHAT and FQNNGV. The CDR3 DNA sequence: TGTGCCAGCAGCTTGGACAGGGCAGATACGCAGTATTTT. Amino acid sequence: CASSLDRADTQYF.

The table lists this clonotype with a few counts. This chain links TRBV20-1 with TRBJ1-5, with D perhaps matching TRBD1 (5 bases). The CDR3 is 13 residues long. Germline lookup yields CDR1 DFQATT and CDR2 SNEGSKA (reference sequence). V was trimmed by 8 bases and J by 6 bases, leaving 17 bases between them. This CDR3 reads CSTTGGVGQPQHF. The CDR3 bases are TGCAGTACAACCGGGGGAGTCGGTCAGCCCCAGCATTTT.

The rearrangement joins TRBV27 to TRBJ1-5, with 7 bases identical to TRBD1. Germline trimming cut 5 bases from V and 6 bases from J; bases unmatched to any gene: 7. The CDR3 is 14 amino acids. CDR1 is MNHEY and CDR2 is SMNVEV in the germline V gene (reference sequence). The CDR3 reads CASSQQGRGQPQHF. CDR3 sequence (DNA): TGTGCCAGCAGTCAACAGGGGAGAGGTCAGCCCCAGCATTTT.

This clonotype came up many times. This sequence joins TRBV12-3 or TRBV12-4 and TRBJ2-1; a possible D gene is TRBD1 (6 bases). The CDR3 sequence is 16 residues long. The ends were cut back, 6 bases at V and 2 bases at J, with 17 bases in the middle. CDR3 bases: TGTGCCAGCAGCCCCGGACAGTTCCCTCCCTACAATGAGCAGTTCTTC. This gives the protein CASSPGQFPPYNEQFF.

The table lists this clonotype with many counts. The chain employs TRBV11-2 and TRBJ2-1; TRBD2 aligns across 8 bases. This CDR3 spans 15 amino acids. V shed 1 base and J 6 bases; nucleotides not matched to a gene: 5. Germline lookup yields CDR1 SGHAT and CDR2 FQNNGV. For the CDR3, the DNA is TGTGCCAGCAGCTTAGGCGGGGGGAGTAGCAATGAGCAGTTCTTC. Translated, it gives CASSLGGGSSNEQFF.

The genes are TRBV20-1 and TRBJ2-3; unclear D gene. V was clipped by 0 bases and J by 2 bases, with 9 bases between them. The CDR3 has 14 amino acids. Looked up from germline, CDR1 is DFQATT and CDR2 is SNEGSKA (reference sequence). The chain's CDR3 is CSARDLETTDTQYF. In DNA, the CDR3 is TGCAGTGCTAGAGATTTGGAAACCACAGATACGCAGTATTTT.

This clonotype was found many times. The rearrangement joins TRBV7-8 to TRBJ2-7; TRBD1 might be the D (5 bases). In germline, CDR1 is SGHVS, CDR2 FQNEAQ. The length of the CDR3 is 16 residues. V was clipped by 5 bases and J by 1 base, with 18 bases between them. The CDR3 protein is CASSPRPEKGSYEQYF. In DNA, the CDR3 is TGTGCCAGCAGCCCGAGACCGGAGAAGGGGTCCTACGAGCAGTACTTC.